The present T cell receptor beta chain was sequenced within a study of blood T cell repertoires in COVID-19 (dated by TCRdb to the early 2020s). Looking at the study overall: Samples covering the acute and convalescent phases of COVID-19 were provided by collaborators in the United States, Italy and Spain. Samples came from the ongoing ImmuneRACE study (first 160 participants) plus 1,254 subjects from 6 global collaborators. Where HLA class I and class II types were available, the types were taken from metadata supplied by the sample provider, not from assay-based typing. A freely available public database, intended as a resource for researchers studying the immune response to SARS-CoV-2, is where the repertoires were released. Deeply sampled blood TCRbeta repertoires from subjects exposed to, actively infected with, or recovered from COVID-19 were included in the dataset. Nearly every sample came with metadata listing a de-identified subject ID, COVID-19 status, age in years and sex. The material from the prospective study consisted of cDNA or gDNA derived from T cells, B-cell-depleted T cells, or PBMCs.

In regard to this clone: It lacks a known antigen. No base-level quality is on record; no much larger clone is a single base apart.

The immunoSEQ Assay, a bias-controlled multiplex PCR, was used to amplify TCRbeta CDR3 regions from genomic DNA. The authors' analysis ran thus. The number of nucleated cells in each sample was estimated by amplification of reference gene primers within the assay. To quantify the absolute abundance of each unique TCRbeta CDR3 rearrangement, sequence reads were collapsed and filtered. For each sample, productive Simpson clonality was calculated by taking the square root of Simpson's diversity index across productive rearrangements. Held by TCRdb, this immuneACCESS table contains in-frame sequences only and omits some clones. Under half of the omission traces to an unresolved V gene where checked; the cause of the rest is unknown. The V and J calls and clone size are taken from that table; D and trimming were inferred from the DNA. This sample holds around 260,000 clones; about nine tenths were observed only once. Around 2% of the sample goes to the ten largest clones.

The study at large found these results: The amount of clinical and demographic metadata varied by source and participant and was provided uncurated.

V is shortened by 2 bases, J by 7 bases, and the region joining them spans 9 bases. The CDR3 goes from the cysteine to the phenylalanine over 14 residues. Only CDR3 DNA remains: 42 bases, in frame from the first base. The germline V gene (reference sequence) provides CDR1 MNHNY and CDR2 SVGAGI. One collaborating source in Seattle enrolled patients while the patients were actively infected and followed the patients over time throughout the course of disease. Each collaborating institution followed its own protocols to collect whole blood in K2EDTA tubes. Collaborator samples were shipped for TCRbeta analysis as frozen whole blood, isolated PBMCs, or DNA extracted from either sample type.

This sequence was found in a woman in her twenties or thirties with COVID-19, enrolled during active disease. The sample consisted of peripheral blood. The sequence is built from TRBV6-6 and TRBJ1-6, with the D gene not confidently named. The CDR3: CASSYEVVNSPLHF. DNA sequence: TGTGCCAGCAGTTACGAGGTTGTAAATTCACCCCTCCACTTT.